The 15 T cell receptor beta chains below were found in one sample sequenced in a study of patients and donors after allogeneic stem cell transplantation. One entry per CDR3 protein, called by TCRdb with MiXCR from the RT-PCR reads. The data contain about 960,000 distinct CDR3 sequences, approximately 19% of them seen just once; the ten biggest clones take up around 6%. Sequencing used blood, either unsorted or a sorted T cell fraction (not recorded which). The source of these receptors is a human donor who was either an allogeneic HSCT recipient or a stem cell or donor lymphocyte infusion donor (not recorded which). It is not recorded whose cells these are; they may come from a transplant donor.

This clonotype was seen ten or more times. The chain is built from TRBV9 and TRBJ2-5; TRBD2 might be the D (7 bases). CDR3 size: 15 residues. The V gene's germline CDR1 is SGDLS and CDR2 YYNGEE. V lost 3 bases, J lost 4 bases, and 16 bases lay in between. The CDR3: CASSEGGLRGETQYF. For the CDR3, the DNA is TGTGCCAGCAGCGAGGGGGGGCTGAGGGGAGAGACCCAGTACTTC.

This clonotype was recorded a few times. The V and J genes are TRBV24-1 and TRBJ2-5; D perhaps matches TRBD1 (6 bases). CDR3 length: 15 amino acids. Trimming cost V 6 bases and J 0 bases, with 13 bases left between them. CDR1 is KGHDR and CDR2 is SFDVKD in the germline V gene. In DNA form, the CDR3 reads TGTGCCACCAGTACGGACAGAGCCGACCAAGAGACCCAGTACTTC. Translated: CATSTDRADQETQYF.

This clonotype was found a few times. J is TRBJ1-5 and V is TRBV7-2; 7 bases map to TRBD1. This CDR3 spans 15 amino acids. V gave up 7 bases and J gave up 1 base; unmatched junction bases: 7. From germline, CDR1 is SGHTA and CDR2 FQGNSA. CDR3 coding DNA: TGTGCCAGCATAGGGGGCGTGGGGAGCAATCAGCCCCAGCATTTT. It specifies CASIGGVGSNQPQHF. The entire variable domain, with the rest obtained from reference TRBV7-2 and TRBJ1-5, is as follows: GAGVSQSPSNKVTEKGKDVELRCDPISGHTALYWYRQSLGQGLEFLIYFQGNSAPDKSGLPSDRFSAERTGGSVSTLTIQRTQQEDSAVYLCASIGGVGSNQPQHFGDGTRLSIL.

This rearrangement joins TRBV6-1 to TRBJ2-6, with D unclear. The germline CDR1 and CDR2 sequences are MNHNS and SASEGT. The germline V and J ends were trimmed by 6 bases and 7 bases, with 22 bases remaining between them. The CDR3 is made up of 17 amino acids. DNA for the CDR3: TGTGCCAGCAGCCAGAGCTCGTCTTTGGGGATAGCCAACGTCCTGACTTTC. This sequence encodes CASSQSSSLGIANVLTF.

This clonotype was seen at least ten times. The chain uses TRBV4-2 and TRBJ1-5; D not resolved. Trimming pared 1 base from V and 0 bases from J, leaving 7 bases between. Germline-derived CDR1 and CDR2 are LGHNA and YNFKEQ. The CDR3 extends over 15 amino acids. The CDR3 reads CASSQVGSSNQPQHF. The CDR3 DNA reads TGTGCCAGCAGCCAAGTAGGCAGTAGCAATCAGCCCCAGCATTTT.

This clonotype was picked up many times. The chain uses TRBV12-3 or TRBV12-4 and TRBJ2-7; 7 bases line up with TRBD1. V was clipped by 6 bases and J by 2 bases; unmatched bases: 10. The CDR3 sequence is 15 residues long. The CDR3 DNA sequence: TGTGCCAGCAGGACACAGAGGGGGCCCCCCTACGAGCAGTACTTC. It codes for CASRTQRGPPYEQYF.

The gene calls are TRBV2 and TRBJ2-3; 7 bases align to TRBD2. The germline V gene has CDR1 SNHLY and CDR2 FYNNEI. The CDR3 spans 11 residues. The V and J ends lost 11 bases and 4 bases, in that order; junction bases with no gene match: 3. DNA of the CDR3: TGTGCCGGACGGGGGGCAGATACGCAGTATTTT. As protein: CAGRGADTQYF.

There are a few counts of this clonotype. CDR3 protein: CASSLQRGAGNTIYF. The CDR3 nucleotides are TGTGCCAGCAGCCTTCAGAGGGGAGCTGGAAACACCATATATTTT. The chain is built from TRBV3-1 and TRBJ1-3, with TRBD1 as a possible D gene (5 bases). CDR1 and CDR2 from the germline V gene are LGHDT and YNNKEL (reference sequence). The CDR3 runs to 15 residues. V shed 4 bases and J shed 2 bases, with 12 bases lying between them.

The chain links TRBV4-3 to TRBJ2-7; 10 bases are shared with TRBD1. The germline V gene encodes CDR1 LGHNA and CDR2 YSLEER. J was trimmed by 2 bases and V by 6 bases; bases with no gene match: 7. The CDR3 sequence is 15 residues long. CDR3 sequence: CASRLTTGGPYEQYF. The CDR3 DNA sequence: TGCGCCAGCAGACTAACGACAGGGGGCCCCTACGAGCAGTACTTC.

This clonotype showed up just a few times. The genes are TRBV7-6 and TRBJ2-3; the D call may be TRBD1 or TRBD2 (6 bases each). Trimming removed 11 bases at V and 2 bases at J, with 20 bases between. Germline CDR1 reads SGHVS; CDR2 reads FNYEAQ. CDR3 length: 15 amino acids. This chain's CDR3 is CASQGGLGFTDTQYF. The CDR3 coding sequence is TGTGCCTCACAAGGGGGACTGGGGTTCACAGATACGCAGTATTTT.

This chain joins TRBV7-2 and TRBJ2-1, with 13 bases matching TRBD2. The CDR3 has 15 amino acids. V gave up 2 bases and J gave up 10 bases; unmatched junction bases: 5. Germline CDR1 SGHTA, CDR2 FQGNSA. The CDR3 loop reads CASSLRLAGGGEQFF. For the CDR3, the DNA is TGTGCCAGCAGCTTACGACTAGCGGGGGGTGGAGAGCAGTTCTTC.

There are a few counts of this clonotype. The rearrangement uses TRBV9 and TRBJ2-1, with TRBD1 identical over 7 bases. Per germline, CDR1 SGDLS and CDR2 YYNGEE. The J segment lost 4 bases and the V segment lost 1 base, leaving 8 bases of the junction unmatched. The CDR3 contains 16 residues. CDR3 DNA: TGTGCCAGCAGCGTACTCCAGGGGGTCCGTTACAATGAGCAGTTCTTC. Its protein product is CASSVLQGVRYNEQFF.

In this sample, this clonotype turned up many times. J is TRBJ2-2 and V is TRBV7-9; D uncertain. The V gene lost 4 bases and the J gene lost 7 bases, with 7 bases spanning the gap. Germline V gene sequence: CDR1 SEHNR, CDR2 FQNEAQ (reference sequence). This CDR3 is 12 amino acids long. The CDR3 coding sequence is TGTGCCAGCAGCTCTCTGCTCGGGGAGCTGTTTTTT. Amino acid sequence: CASSSLLGELFF.

This clonotype was seen a few times. This chain connects TRBV5-6 to TRBJ1-1; D is uncertain. Trimming took off 3 bases at V and 0 bases at J, with 12 bases between the two ends. The CDR3 runs to 15 residues. Germline CDR1 SGHDT, CDR2 YYEEEE. The CDR3 region is CASSSPPGLNTEAFF. CDR3 DNA: TGTGCCAGCAGCTCACCTCCGGGGTTGAACACTGAAGCTTTCTTT.

This clonotype was counted a few times. The V and J genes are TRBV28 and TRBJ2-7; perhaps TRBD1 as D (6 bases). Germline V lookup: CDR1 MDHEN, CDR2 SYDVKM. There are 14 residues in the CDR3. Trimming took 4 bases from V and 5 from J, leaving 15 bases between them. CDR3 nucleotides: TGTGCCAGCAGTTCCAACAGGGAAATCAACGAGCAGTACTTC. Translated, it gives CASSSNREINEQYF. Full variable domain (missing parts from reference TRBV28 and TRBJ2-7): DVKVTQSSRYLVKRTGEKVFLECVQDMDHENMFWYRQDPGLGLRLIYFSYDVKMKEKGDIPEGYSVSREKKERFSLILESASTNQTSMYLCASSSNREINEQYFGPGTRLTVT.